These 17 T cell receptor beta chains were sequenced from one sample in a study of radiotherapy plus CTLA-4 blockade in lung cancer. This table comes from immunoSEQ multiplex PCR, and its TCRdb copy is limited to in-frame clones, with some not included. The table includes 77,000 or so clones, roughly four fifths detected once. The sequencing used peripheral blood, collected from a patient treated with radiotherapy plus ipilimumab. The receptors here all came from a human donor with non-small cell lung cancer whose response to radiotherapy plus ipilimumab could not be evaluated.

The V call is TRBV2, the J call TRBJ2-7; possible D gene TRBD2, 6 bases. The V end was cut by 8 bases, the J end by 0 bases, with 17 bases between. In germline, CDR1 is SNHLY, CDR2 FYNNEI. The CDR3 runs 15 residues. The CDR3 spells CASGSRGLSSYEQYF. CDR3 coding DNA: TGTGCCAGCGGGTCAAGGGGACTCAGCTCCTACGAGCAGTACTTC.

This rearrangement joins TRBV19 to TRBJ1-4; perhaps TRBD1 as D (5 bases). CDR1 and CDR2 (germline): LNHDA, SQIVND (reference sequence). The CDR3 extends over 16 amino acids. V was shortened by 3 bases and J by 1 base, with 12 bases between the two germline ends. In nucleotides, the CDR3 is TGTGCCAGTAGTATCATAGGTACAGGAACTAATGAAAAACTGTTTTTT. It encodes CASSIIGTGTNEKLFF.

Of note for this clone: Distinct nucleotide sequences in the sample also encode this CDR3. The chain couples TRBV5-1 to TRBJ1-2; D perhaps matches TRBD1 (5 bases). V was cut by 0 bases and J by 0 bases, with 9 bases left in between. This CDR3 region has 15 residues. The germline V gene has CDR1 SGHRS and CDR2 YFSETQ. The CDR3 protein is CASSLEAGPNYGYTF. The DNA for the CDR3 is TGCGCCAGCAGCTTGGAGGCAGGGCCTAACTATGGCTACACCTTC. Drawing the rest from reference TRBV5-1 and TRBJ1-2, the complete variable domain is KAGVTQTPRYLIKTRGQQVTLSCSPISGHRSVSWYQQTPGQGLQFLFEYFSETQRNKGNFPGRFSGRQFSNSRSEMNVSTLELGDSALYLCASSLEAGPNYGYTFGSGTRLTVV.

J is TRBJ2-4 and V is TRBV7-9; possibly TRBD1 for D (6 bases). The length of the CDR3 is 14 residues. Germline-derived CDR1 and CDR2 are SEHNR and FQNEAQ (reference sequence). The germline V and J ends were trimmed by 1 base and 6 bases, with 10 bases remaining between them. The CDR3 sequence: CASSLGQGRNIQYF. CDR3 coding DNA: TGTGCCAGCAGCTTAGGTCAGGGGAGAAACATTCAGTACTTC.

The V and J genes are TRBV30 and TRBJ1-6; 8 bases align to TRBD1. In germline, CDR1 is GTSNPN, CDR2 SVGIG (reference sequence). V dropped 3 bases and J dropped 5; count of bases not matched to a gene: 6. The CDR3 contains 15 residues. The CDR3, as DNA: TGTGCCTGGAGCCTCGGACAGGGTAATAATTCACCCCTCCACTTT. This sequence encodes CAWSLGQGNNSPLHF. Looking up the rest from reference TRBV30 and TRBJ1-6 gives the full variable domain: SQTIHQWPATLVQPVGSPLSLECTVEGTSNPNLYWYRQAAGRGLQLLFYSVGIGQISSEVPQNLSASRPQDRQFILSSKKLLLSDSGFYLCAWSLGQGNNSPLHFGNGTRLTVT.

The chain employs TRBV19 and TRBJ2-1; D is possibly TRBD2 (7 bases). This CDR3 is built from 15 residues. Germline V lookup: CDR1 LNHDA, CDR2 SQIVND (reference sequence). V was cut by 2 bases and J by 9 bases, with 17 bases left in between. The CDR3 DNA reads TGTGCCAGTAGTATAACGCGGGGGCCCAGTAGTGAGCAGTTCTTC. Its protein is CASSITRGPSSEQFF.

The V and J genes are TRBV6-5 and TRBJ2-7; D possibly corresponds to TRBD1 (6 bases). This CDR3 region has 15 residues. V lost 2 bases, J lost 0 bases, and 11 bases lay in between. CDR1 is MNHEY and CDR2 is SVGAGI in the germline V gene. CDR3 sequence (DNA): TGTGCCAGCAGTTACGGCGACAGGAGCTCCTACGAGCAGTACTTC. Amino acid sequence: CASSYGDRSSYEQYF.

J is TRBJ2-1 and V is TRBV2; 7 bases align to TRBD2. The V gene end was trimmed by 6 bases and the J gene end by 10 bases; junction bases not matched to a gene: 9. The CDR3 is 13 residues long. The germline CDR1 and CDR2 sequences are SNHLY and FYNNEI. Here the CDR3 reads CASRTGTNREQFF. CDR3 coding DNA: TGTGCCAGCAGAACCGGGACTAATAGGGAGCAGTTCTTC.

This clone was seen more than once but under ten times. This chain links TRBV10-3 with TRBJ1-5, with a possible D match to TRBD1 (6 bases). CDR1 and CDR2 (germline): ENHRY, SYGVKD. CDR3 length: 15 residues. V lost 5 bases, J lost 1 base, and 12 bases lay in between. The CDR3 spells CAISSDRESNQPQHF. CDR3 sequence (DNA): TGTGCCATCAGTTCGGACAGAGAGAGCAATCAGCCCCAGCATTTT.

The CDR3 protein is CAWNGRGPYYGYTF. Here the CDR3 DNA reads TGTGCCTGGAATGGCAGGGGCCCCTACTATGGCTACACCTTC. This chain joins TRBV30 and TRBJ1-2, with D perhaps matching TRBD1 (6 bases). The CDR3 consists of 14 residues. Trimming left V 4 bases short and J 3 bases short, with 15 bases between. CDR1 is GTSNPN and CDR2 is SVGIG in the germline V gene (reference sequence).

J is TRBJ2-5 and V is TRBV7-9, with 15 bases that match TRBD2. V gave up 5 bases and J gave up 5 bases; unmatched junction bases: 6. The germline V gene has CDR1 SEHNR and CDR2 FQNEAQ (reference sequence). The length of the CDR3 is 16 residues. In nucleotides, the CDR3 is TGTGCCAGCAGCCCCGGACTAGCGGGAGGGGCGGAGACCCAGTACTTC. The encoded protein is CASSPGLAGGAETQYF.

The chain uses TRBV27 and TRBJ1-1, with D possibly being TRBD1 (6 bases). Germline V gene sequence: CDR1 MNHEY, CDR2 SMNVEV (reference sequence). This CDR3 region has 16 residues. V shed 5 bases and J shed 4 bases, with 20 bases lying between them. The CDR3 sequence: CASSPGPGQTGTEAFF. CDR3 coding DNA: TGTGCCAGCAGTCCGGGCCCAGGACAGACCGGCACTGAAGCTTTCTTT.

This chain connects TRBV13 to TRBJ2-7; 13 bases match TRBD2. V was clipped by 5 bases and J by 4 bases; unmatched bases: 11. This CDR3 spans 17 amino acids. CDR1 and CDR2 from the germline V gene are PRHDT and FYEKMQ (reference sequence). CDR3 loop: CASSEASPTSGRYEQYF. Here the CDR3 DNA reads TGTGCCAGCAGCGAAGCCTCCCCGACTAGCGGGAGGTACGAGCAGTACTTC. Complete variable domain (other parts from reference TRBV13 and TRBJ2-7): AAGVIQSPRHLIKEKRETATLKCYPIPRHDTVYWYQQGPGQDPQFLISFYEKMQSDKGSIPDRFSAQQFSDYHSELNMSSLELGDSALYFCASSEASPTSGRYEQYFGPGTRLTVT.

The chain combines TRBV28 with TRBJ2-7, with 9 nucleotides matching TRBD1. Germline trimming cut 3 bases from V and 11 bases from J; bases unmatched to any gene: 8. Per the germline V gene, CDR1 is MDHEN and CDR2 is SYDVKM. The CDR3 covers 13 residues. Here the CDR3 DNA reads TGTGCCAGCAGTTTGAACAGGGGGCTGACGGAGTACTTC. Translation: CASSLNRGLTEYF.

V is TRBV27 and J is TRBJ2-5; 10 bases are shared with TRBD2. V gave up 5 bases and J gave up 5 bases; unmatched junction bases: 11. This CDR3 is built from 16 residues. Germline assignment: CDR1 MNHEY and CDR2 SMNVEV (reference sequence). The CDR3 sequence: CASSAGTSEGKETQYF. The CDR3 DNA reads TGTGCCAGCAGTGCGGGGACTAGCGAGGGTAAGGAGACCCAGTACTTC.

This clone was seen only once. This chain uses TRBV19 with TRBJ1-2, with TRBD1 identical over 9 bases. V shed 1 base, J shed 6 bases, and the junction held 6 bases outside the gene matches. Germline loops: CDR1 LNHDA, CDR2 SQIVND (reference sequence). CDR3 size: 15 residues. CDR3: CASSIVTGGTNGYTF. The CDR3 nucleotides are TGTGCCAGTAGTATAGTTACAGGGGGCACCAATGGCTACACCTTC.

The rearrangement uses TRBV19 and TRBJ2-7; D not resolved. Trimming took off 4 bases at V and 0 bases at J, with 7 bases between the two ends. The CDR3 loop spans 13 amino acids. Germline lookup yields CDR1 LNHDA and CDR2 SQIVND (reference sequence). CDR3 region: CASSTPLSYEQYF. The CDR3 bases are TGTGCCAGTAGTACGCCACTCTCCTACGAGCAGTACTTC.